The T cell receptor beta chain described here comes from a study of CD8 T cells in Susac syndrome. The length of the CDR3 is 14 residues. V lost 2 bases to trimming and J lost 6 bases, with 13 bases between them. Germline CDR1 GTSNPN, CDR2 SVGIG (reference sequence). RNA was extracted with the RNeasy kit, and a quantity of roughly 0.5 to 1 ug was reverse transcribed using random hexamers. TCRdb reprocessed the immunoSEQ multiplex PCR reads via MiXCR and lists one record per CDR3 protein. This table has more than 100,000 distinct CDR3 sequences, around 96% appearing once. Negative isolation yielded the CD8+ and CD4+ T cells, while FACS enriched the TEMRA cells. On this clonotype: Its antigen is as yet unknown.

Points from the study as a whole: The CD4+ T cell repertoires in Susac syndrome were not clonally expanded. As the study acknowledged, the number of individuals in its TCR sequencing and HLA analysis was relatively small.

The sequence came from a human donor with Susac syndrome. V usage is TRBV30 and J usage is TRBJ1-4; tentative D call: TRBD1 (6 bases). The sample comprised CD4+ T cells from PBMCs. CDR3: CAWSLTGTYEKLFF. The DNA of the CDR3 is TGTGCCTGGAGTTTGACGGGGACATATGAAAAACTGTTTTTT.